This T cell receptor (beta chain) is drawn from a study of cytomegalovirus exposure and HLA in healthy donors. This clone was detected a few times. Trimming took 6 bases from V and 6 from J, leaving 17 bases between them. The CDR3 runs 14 residues. Germline V gene lookup returns CDR1 LNHDA and CDR2 SQIVND (reference sequence). Primers: 60 Vbeta forward and 13 Jbeta reverse. Generated by immunoSEQ multiplex PCR, the TCRdb table keeps only in-frame clones and is missing some. The sample holds about 150,000 clones; about 80% are singletons and the top ten take 1%. Input material: PBMCs. This receptor was identified in a woman aged 50 to 60 in good health and CMV-seropositive. This chain joins TRBV19 and TRBJ1-1; TRBD1 is a possible D gene (6 bases). The CDR3 protein is CASRLQGYASEAFF. The DNA of the CDR3 is TGTGCCAGTAGGTTACAGGGATATGCGTCTGAAGCTTTCTTT.